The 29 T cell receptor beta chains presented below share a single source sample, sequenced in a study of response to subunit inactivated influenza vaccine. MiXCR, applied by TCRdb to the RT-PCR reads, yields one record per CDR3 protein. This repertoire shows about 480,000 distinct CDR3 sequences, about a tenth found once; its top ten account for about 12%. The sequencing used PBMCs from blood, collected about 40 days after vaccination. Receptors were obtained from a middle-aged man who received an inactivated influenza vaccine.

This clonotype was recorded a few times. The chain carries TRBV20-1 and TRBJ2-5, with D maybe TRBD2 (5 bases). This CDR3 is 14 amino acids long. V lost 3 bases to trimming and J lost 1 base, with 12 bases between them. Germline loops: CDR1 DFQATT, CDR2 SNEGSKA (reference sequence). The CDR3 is CSASSGSAQETQYF. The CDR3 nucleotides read TGCAGTGCTAGCTCGGGATCAGCCCAAGAGACCCAGTACTTC.

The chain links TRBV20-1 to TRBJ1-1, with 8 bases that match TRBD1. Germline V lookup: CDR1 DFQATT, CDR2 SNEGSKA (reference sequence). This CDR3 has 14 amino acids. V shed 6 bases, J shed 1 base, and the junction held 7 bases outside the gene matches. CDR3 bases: TGCAGTGCGAACCGGGGACAGGCGAACACTGAAGCTTTCTTT. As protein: CSANRGQANTEAFF.

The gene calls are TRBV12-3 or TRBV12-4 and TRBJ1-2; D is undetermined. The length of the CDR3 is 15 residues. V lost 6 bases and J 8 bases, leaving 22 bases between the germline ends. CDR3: CASSQFRTINRGYTF. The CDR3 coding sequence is TGTGCCAGCAGCCAGTTTCGTACCATAAATAGAGGCTACACCTTC.

The DNA for the CDR3 is TGTGCCAGCAGTTTATTACCCAGGGGAGCTAACTATGGCTACACCTTC. This gives the protein CASSLLPRGANYGYTF. The genes are TRBV6-5 and TRBJ1-2, with a tentative D call TRBD1 (6 bases). V shed 4 bases and J shed 0 bases, with 15 bases lying between them. Germline V lookup: CDR1 MNHEY, CDR2 SVGAGI. The CDR3 loop spans 16 amino acids.

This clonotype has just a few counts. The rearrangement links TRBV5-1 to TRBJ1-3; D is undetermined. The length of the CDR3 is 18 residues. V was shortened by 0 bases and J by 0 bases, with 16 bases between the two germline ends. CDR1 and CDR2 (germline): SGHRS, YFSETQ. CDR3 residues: CASSLGVGSARSGNTIYF. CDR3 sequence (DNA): TGCGCCAGCAGCTTGGGGGTGGGCAGTGCCCGCTCTGGAAACACCATATATTTT.

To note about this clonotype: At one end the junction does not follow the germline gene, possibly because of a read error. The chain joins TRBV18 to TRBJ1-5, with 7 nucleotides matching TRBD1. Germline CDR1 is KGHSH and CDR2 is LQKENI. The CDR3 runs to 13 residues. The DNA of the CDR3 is TGTGCCAGCTCACCCCCCCGACAGGGACCCCTGCATTTT. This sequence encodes CASSPPRQGPLHF.

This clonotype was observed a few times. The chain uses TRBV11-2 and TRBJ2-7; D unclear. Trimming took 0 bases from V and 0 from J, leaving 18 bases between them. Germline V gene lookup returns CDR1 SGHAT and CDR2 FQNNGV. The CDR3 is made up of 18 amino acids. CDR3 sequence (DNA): TGTGCCAGCAGCTTAGATTATAAGGGAAGGGTGAGCTCCTACGAGCAGTACTTC. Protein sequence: CASSLDYKGRVSSYEQYF.

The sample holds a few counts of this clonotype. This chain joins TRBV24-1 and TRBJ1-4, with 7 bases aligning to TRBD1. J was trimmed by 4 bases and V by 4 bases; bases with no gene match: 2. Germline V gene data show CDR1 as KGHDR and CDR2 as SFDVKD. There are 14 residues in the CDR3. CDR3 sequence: CATSDRDSNEKLFF. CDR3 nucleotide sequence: TGTGCCACCAGTGACCGGGACAGTAATGAAAAACTGTTTTTT.

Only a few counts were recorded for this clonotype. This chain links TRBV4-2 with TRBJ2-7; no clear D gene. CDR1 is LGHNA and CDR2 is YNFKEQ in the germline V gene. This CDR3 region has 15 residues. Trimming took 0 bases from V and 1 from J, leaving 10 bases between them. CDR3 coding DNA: TGTGCCAGCAGCCAAGAAAACTACGGGTCCTACGAGCAGTACTTC. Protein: CASSQENYGSYEQYF.

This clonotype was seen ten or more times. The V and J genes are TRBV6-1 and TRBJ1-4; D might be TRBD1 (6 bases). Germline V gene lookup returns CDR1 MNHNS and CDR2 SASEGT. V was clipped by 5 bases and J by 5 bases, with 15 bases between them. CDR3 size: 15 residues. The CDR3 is CASSLGGVTNEKLFF. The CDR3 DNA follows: TGTGCCAGCAGTCTAGGGGGGGTTACCAATGAAAAACTGTTTTTT.

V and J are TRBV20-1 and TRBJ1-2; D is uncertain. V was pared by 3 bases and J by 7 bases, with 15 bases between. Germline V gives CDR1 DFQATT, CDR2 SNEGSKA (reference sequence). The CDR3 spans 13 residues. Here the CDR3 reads CSASSGKVGGYTF. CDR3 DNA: TGCAGTGCTAGTTCGGGGAAGGTTGGTGGCTACACCTTC.

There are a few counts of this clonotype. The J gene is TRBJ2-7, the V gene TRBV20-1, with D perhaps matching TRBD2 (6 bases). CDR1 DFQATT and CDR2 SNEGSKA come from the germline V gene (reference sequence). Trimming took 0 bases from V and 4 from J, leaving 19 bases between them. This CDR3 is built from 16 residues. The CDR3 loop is CSARDLELASTYEQYF. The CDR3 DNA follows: TGCAGTGCTAGAGATCTGGAACTAGCCTCGACATACGAGCAGTACTTC.

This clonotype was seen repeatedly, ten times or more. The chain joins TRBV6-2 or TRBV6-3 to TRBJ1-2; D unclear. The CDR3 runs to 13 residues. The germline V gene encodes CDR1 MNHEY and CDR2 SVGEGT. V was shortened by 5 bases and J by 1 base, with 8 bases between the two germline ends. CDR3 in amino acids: CASSMKINYGYTF. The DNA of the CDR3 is TGTGCCAGCAGTATGAAGATTAACTATGGCTACACCTTC.

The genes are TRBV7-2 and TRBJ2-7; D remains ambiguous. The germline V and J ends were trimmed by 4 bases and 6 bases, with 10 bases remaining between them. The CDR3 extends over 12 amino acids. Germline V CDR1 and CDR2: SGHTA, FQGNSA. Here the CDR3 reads CASSSAWLEQYF. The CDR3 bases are TGTGCCAGCAGCTCCGCATGGCTCGAGCAGTACTTC.

CDR3 region: CASSLSAGVSYEQYF. The CDR3, as DNA: TGTGCCAGCAGTTTATCGGCGGGAGTGAGCTACGAGCAGTACTTC. This sequence joins TRBV28 and TRBJ2-7, with 7 positions matching TRBD2. The CDR3 covers 15 residues. CDR1 and CDR2 from the germline V gene are MDHEN and SYDVKM. Unmatched junction bases numbered 6, after V lost 1 base and J lost 3 bases.

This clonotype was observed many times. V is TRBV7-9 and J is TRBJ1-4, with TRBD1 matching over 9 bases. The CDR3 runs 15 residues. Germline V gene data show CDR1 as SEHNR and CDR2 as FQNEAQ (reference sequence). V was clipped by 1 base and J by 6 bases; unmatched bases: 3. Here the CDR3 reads CASSLVGQGDEKLFF. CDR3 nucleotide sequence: TGTGCCAGCAGCTTAGTGGGACAGGGAGATGAAAAACTGTTTTTT.

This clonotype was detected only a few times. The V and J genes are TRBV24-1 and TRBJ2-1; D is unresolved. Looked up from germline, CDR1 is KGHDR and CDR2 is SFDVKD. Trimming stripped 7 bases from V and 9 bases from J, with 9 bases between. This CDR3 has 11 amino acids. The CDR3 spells CATSLGTEQFF. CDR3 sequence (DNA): TGTGCCACCAGCCTTGGAACTGAGCAGTTCTTC.

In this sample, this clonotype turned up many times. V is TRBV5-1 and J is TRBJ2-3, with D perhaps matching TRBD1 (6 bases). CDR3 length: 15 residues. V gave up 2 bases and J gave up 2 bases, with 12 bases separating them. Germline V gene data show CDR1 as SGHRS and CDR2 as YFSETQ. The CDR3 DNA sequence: TGCGCCAGCAGCTTTGGGGGCCGATCCACAGATACGCAGTATTTT. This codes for CASSFGGRSTDTQYF. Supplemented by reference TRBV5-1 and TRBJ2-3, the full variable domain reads KAGVTQTPRYLIKTRGQQVTLSCSPISGHRSVSWYQQTPGQGLQFLFEYFSETQRNKGNFPGRFSGRQFSNSRSEMNVSTLELGDSALYLCASSFGGRSTDTQYFGPGTRLTVL.

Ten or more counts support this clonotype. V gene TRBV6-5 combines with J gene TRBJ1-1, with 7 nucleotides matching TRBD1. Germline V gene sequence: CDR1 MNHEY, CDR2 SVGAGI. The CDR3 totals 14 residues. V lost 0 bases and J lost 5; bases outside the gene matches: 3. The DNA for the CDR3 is TGTGCCAGCAGTTACTCTTCAGGGGGTACTGAAGCTTTCTTT. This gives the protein CASSYSSGGTEAFF.

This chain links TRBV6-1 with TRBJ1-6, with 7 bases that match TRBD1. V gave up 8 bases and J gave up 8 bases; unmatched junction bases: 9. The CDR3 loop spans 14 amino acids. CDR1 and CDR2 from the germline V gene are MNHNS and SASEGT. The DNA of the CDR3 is TGTGCCAGCTGCCCCGGGACAGAGTATTCACCCCTCCACTTT. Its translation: CASCPGTEYSPLHF.

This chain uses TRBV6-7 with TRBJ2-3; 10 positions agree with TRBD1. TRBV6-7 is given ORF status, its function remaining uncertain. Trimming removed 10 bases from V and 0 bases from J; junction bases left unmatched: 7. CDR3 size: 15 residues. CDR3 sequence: CAISRTGGSTDTQYF. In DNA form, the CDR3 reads TGTGCCATCTCACGGACAGGGGGAAGCACAGATACGCAGTATTTT.

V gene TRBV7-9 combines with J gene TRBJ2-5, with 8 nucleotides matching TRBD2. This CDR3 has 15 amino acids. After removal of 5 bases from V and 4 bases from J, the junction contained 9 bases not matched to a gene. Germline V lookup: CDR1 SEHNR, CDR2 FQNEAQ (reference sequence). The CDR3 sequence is CASSTWRGALETQYF. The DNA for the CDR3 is TGTGCCAGCAGCACATGGCGGGGGGCCCTAGAGACCCAGTACTTC.

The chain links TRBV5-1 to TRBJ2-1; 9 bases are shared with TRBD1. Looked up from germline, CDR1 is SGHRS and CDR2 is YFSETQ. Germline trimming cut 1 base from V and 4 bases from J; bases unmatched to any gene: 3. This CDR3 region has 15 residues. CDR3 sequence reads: CASSLTGTGYNEQFF. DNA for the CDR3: TGCGCCAGCAGCTTGACCGGGACAGGGTACAATGAGCAGTTCTTC. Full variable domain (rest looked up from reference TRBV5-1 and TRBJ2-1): KAGVTQTPRYLIKTRGQQVTLSCSPISGHRSVSWYQQTPGQGLQFLFEYFSETQRNKGNFPGRFSGRQFSNSRSEMNVSTLELGDSALYLCASSLTGTGYNEQFFGPGTRLTVL.

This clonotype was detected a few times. CDR3 in DNA: TGTGCCACAGGGGTGGTAGCGGGAGCACTGACTGGCGAGCAGTACTTC. Encoded protein: CATGVVAGALTGEQYF. This chain links TRBV27 with TRBJ2-7; 9 bases are shared with TRBD2. Germline lookup yields CDR1 MNHEY and CDR2 SMNVEV (reference sequence). With V trimmed by 10 bases and J by 6 bases, 19 bases remained unmatched. This CDR3 is built from 16 residues.

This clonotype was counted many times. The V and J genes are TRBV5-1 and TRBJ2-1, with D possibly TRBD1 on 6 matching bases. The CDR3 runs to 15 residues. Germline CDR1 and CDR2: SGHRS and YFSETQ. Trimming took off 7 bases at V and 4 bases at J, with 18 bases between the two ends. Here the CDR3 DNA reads TGCGCCAGCGCCCCGCGAGGCAGGGGTTACAATGAGCAGTTCTTC. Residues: CASAPRGRGYNEQFF. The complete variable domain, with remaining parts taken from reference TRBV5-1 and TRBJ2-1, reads KAGVTQTPRYLIKTRGQQVTLSCSPISGHRSVSWYQQTPGQGLQFLFEYFSETQRNKGNFPGRFSGRQFSNSRSEMNVSTLELGDSALYLCASAPRGRGYNEQFFGPGTRLTVL.

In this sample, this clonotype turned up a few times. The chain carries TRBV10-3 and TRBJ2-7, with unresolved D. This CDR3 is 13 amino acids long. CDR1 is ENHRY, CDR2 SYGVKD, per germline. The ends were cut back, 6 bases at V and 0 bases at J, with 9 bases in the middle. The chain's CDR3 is CAIRDSISYEQYF. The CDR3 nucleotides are TGTGCCATCAGGGATTCGATCTCCTACGAGCAGTACTTC.

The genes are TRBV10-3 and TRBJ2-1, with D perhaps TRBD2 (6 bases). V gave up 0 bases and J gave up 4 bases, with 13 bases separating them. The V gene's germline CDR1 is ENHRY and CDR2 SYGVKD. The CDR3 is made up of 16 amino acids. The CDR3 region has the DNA TGTGCCATCAGTGAGTCCTTGGAAGCGGGTTACAATGAGCAGTTCTTC. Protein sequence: CAISESLEAGYNEQFF.

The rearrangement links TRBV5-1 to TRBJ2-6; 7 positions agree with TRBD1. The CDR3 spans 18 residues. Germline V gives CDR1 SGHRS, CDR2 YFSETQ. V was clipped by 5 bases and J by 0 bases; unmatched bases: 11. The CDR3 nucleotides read TGCGCCAGCAGGACAACAGGGACAGCGTACTCTGGGGCCAACGTCCTGACTTTC. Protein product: CASRTTGTAYSGANVLTF.

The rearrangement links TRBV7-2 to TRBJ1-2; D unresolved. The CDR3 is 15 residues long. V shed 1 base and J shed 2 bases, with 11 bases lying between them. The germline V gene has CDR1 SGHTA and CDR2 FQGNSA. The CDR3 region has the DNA TGTGCCAGCAGCTTAGGCTCCCTTCTGAACTATGGCTACACCTTC. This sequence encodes CASSLGSLLNYGYTF.